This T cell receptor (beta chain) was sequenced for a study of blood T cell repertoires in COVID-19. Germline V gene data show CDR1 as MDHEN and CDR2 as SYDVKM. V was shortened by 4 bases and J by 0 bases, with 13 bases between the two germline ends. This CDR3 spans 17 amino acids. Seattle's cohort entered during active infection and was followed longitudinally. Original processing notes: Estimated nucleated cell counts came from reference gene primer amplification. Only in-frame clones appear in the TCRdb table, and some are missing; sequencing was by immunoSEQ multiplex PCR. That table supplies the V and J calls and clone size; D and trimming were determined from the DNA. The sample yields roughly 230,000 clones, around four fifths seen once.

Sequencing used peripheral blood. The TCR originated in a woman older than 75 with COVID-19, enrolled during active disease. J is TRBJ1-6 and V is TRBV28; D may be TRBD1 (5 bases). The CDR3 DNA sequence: TGTGCCAGCAGTTCGTTGGGGGGTAGCTCCTATAATTCACCCCTCCACTTT. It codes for CASSSLGGSSYNSPLHF. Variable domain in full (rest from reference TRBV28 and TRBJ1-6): DVKVTQSSRYLVKRTGEKVFLECVQDMDHENMFWYRQDPGLGLRLIYFSYDVKMKEKGDIPEGYSVSREKKERFSLILESASTNQTSMYLCASSSLGGSSYNSPLHFGNGTRLTVT.